This entry lists 26 T cell receptor beta chains sequenced from one sample in a study of T cell changes during pregnancy in multiple sclerosis. This table comes from immunoSEQ multiplex PCR, and its TCRdb copy is limited to in-frame clones, with some not included. The repertoire includes some 64,000 clones, about 90% of them detected once, and about 2.5% sits in the top ten. Sequenced here: peripheral blood, sampled in the first trimester of pregnancy. Every receptor here comes from a female donor with multiple sclerosis, enrolled in a pregnancy study.

J is TRBJ2-5 and V is TRBV7-2, with D possibly being TRBD2 (6 bases). The CDR3 is 15 amino acids. Germline CDR1 is SGHTA and CDR2 is FQGNSA. The V and J ends lost 1 base and 2 bases respectively, with 11 bases between them. CDR3 sequence (DNA): TGTGCCAGCAGCTTAGTCCGGGGGATTCAAGAGACCCAGTACTTC. Its translation is CASSLVRGIQETQYF.

This sequence joins TRBV6-5 and TRBJ2-1; possible D gene TRBD2, 6 bases. The CDR3 is made up of 16 amino acids. V lost 3 bases and J 6 bases, leaving 18 bases between the germline ends. Germline V gene data show CDR1 as MNHEY and CDR2 as SVGAGI. CDR3 nucleotides: TGTGCCAGCAGTTATTGGACGGGGCTAGCGCGCAATGAGCAGTTCTTC. Translated, it gives CASSYWTGLARNEQFF.

The chain combines TRBV18 with TRBJ2-2; D not certain. The CDR3 is 15 residues long. CDR1 is KGHSH, CDR2 LQKENI, per germline. Trimming removed 4 bases at V and 3 bases at J, with 12 bases between. The CDR3 region has the DNA TGTGCCAGCTCACGCTCTGTGGCGGACACCGGGGAGCTGTTTTTT. Residues: CASSRSVADTGELFF.

The rearrangement joins TRBV4-3 to TRBJ2-7, with 7 bases lining up with TRBD1. The CDR3 is 14 residues long. Trimming at V came to 2 bases and at J to 5 bases, leaving 6 bases not matched to a gene. CDR1 is LGHNA and CDR2 is YSLEER in the germline V gene. The CDR3 coding sequence is TGCGCCAGCAGCCAACTGACAGGGCCCCACGAGCAGTACTTC. This sequence encodes CASSQLTGPHEQYF.

V gene TRBV7-4 combines with J gene TRBJ2-7; a weak D match, TRBD1 (5 bases). V was shortened by 4 bases and J by 2 bases, with 15 bases between the two germline ends. CDR3 length equals 15 residues. Germline V gene lookup returns CDR1 SGHVT and CDR2 SQSDAQ. This chain's CDR3 is CASSSRQDRAYEQYF. The CDR3 DNA reads as TGTGCCAGCAGCTCCCGACAAGACAGAGCCTACGAGCAGTACTTC.

The chain carries TRBV4-1 and TRBJ2-7, with TRBD2 as a possible D gene (5 bases). This CDR3 region has 16 residues. Deletions cut 4 bases from V and 2 bases from J, with 18 bases between. The germline CDR1 and CDR2 sequences are MGHRA and YSYEKL. The CDR3 loop is CASSPTPELGTYEQYF. The CDR3 DNA follows: TGCGCCAGCAGCCCCACCCCAGAACTAGGCACCTACGAGCAGTACTTC.

The chain has TRBV7-9 and TRBJ1-4; maybe TRBD1 (5 bases). This CDR3 region has 12 residues. Per germline, CDR1 SEHNR and CDR2 FQNEAQ (reference sequence). V was clipped by 8 bases and J by 6 bases, with 10 bases between them. The CDR3 sequence: CASLGLDEKLFF. The DNA for the CDR3 is TGTGCCAGCCTGGGGCTCGATGAAAAACTGTTTTTT.

The chain recombines TRBV30 with TRBJ1-1; D remains unclear. Germline V gives CDR1 GTSNPN, CDR2 SVGIG (reference sequence). The CDR3 has 13 residues. V was pared by 0 bases and J by 0 bases, with 5 bases between. CDR3 bases: TGTGCCTGGAGTGTACAAGTGAACACTGAAGCTTTCTTT. Translated, it gives CAWSVQVNTEAFF.

The rearrangement joins TRBV4-1 to TRBJ2-3, with TRBD2 matching 10 bases. After removal of 0 bases from V and 4 bases from J, the junction contained 4 bases not matched to a gene. The CDR3 length is 16 residues. CDR1 is MGHRA, CDR2 YSYEKL, per germline. The CDR3 DNA reads as TGCGCCAGCAGCCAAGAGGGCCTAGCGGGAGCAGATACGCAGTATTTT. This gives the protein CASSQEGLAGADTQYF.

The rearrangement links TRBV28 to TRBJ2-1; D not certain. The CDR3 covers 10 residues. V lost 6 bases, J lost 5 bases, and 2 bases lay in between. Germline V gene data show CDR1 as MDHEN and CDR2 as SYDVKM. This chain's CDR3 is CASSDNEQFF. DNA of the CDR3: TGTGCCAGCAGCGACAATGAGCAGTTCTTC.

The chain is built from TRBV18 and TRBJ2-1, with D hard to call. V lost 3 bases and J 5 bases, leaving 17 bases between the germline ends. The CDR3 extends over 16 amino acids. Germline values: CDR1 KGHSH, CDR2 LQKENI. This CDR3 reads CASSPYSSPQHNEQFF. CDR3 DNA: TGTGCCAGCTCACCCTATAGTAGCCCACAACACAATGAGCAGTTCTTC.

V is TRBV28 and J is TRBJ2-3; D is uncertain. V was pared by 3 bases and J by 6 bases, with 13 bases between. The length of the CDR3 is 14 residues. Germline V gene data show CDR1 as MDHEN and CDR2 as SYDVKM. The CDR3 here is CASSFSRLADTQYF. The DNA of the CDR3 is TGTGCCAGCAGTTTCTCTCGATTAGCCGATACGCAGTATTTT.

J is TRBJ2-1 and V is TRBV2; D is uncertain. V was trimmed by 5 bases and J by 0 bases, leaving 14 bases between them. The CDR3 has 16 amino acids. Germline CDR1 SNHLY, CDR2 FYNNEI. CDR3 amino acids: CASSLTGPSSYNEQFF. In DNA form, the CDR3 reads TGTGCCAGCAGTCTTACGGGTCCAAGCTCCTACAATGAGCAGTTCTTC.

The chain has TRBV7-3 and TRBJ1-3, with a possible D match to TRBD1 (6 bases). Germline lookup yields CDR1 SGHTA and CDR2 FQGTGA. CDR3 length equals 14 residues. V gave up 5 bases and J gave up 8 bases, with 16 bases separating them. The DNA of the CDR3 is TGTGCCAGCAGCGATACAGGGAATTCTGACACCATATATTTT. Protein product: CASSDTGNSDTIYF.

V and J are TRBV11-2 and TRBJ1-1, with D possibly being TRBD1 (6 bases). Trimming removed 1 base from V and 1 base from J, with 10 bases in between. The V gene's germline CDR1 is SGHAT and CDR2 FQNNGV. The CDR3 is 15 residues long. The CDR3 DNA follows: TGTGCCAGCAGCTTAGTCGTACAGGGGAACACTGAAGCTTTCTTT. As protein: CASSLVVQGNTEAFF.

The V call is TRBV21-1, the J call TRBJ2-2; whether TRBD1, the table's D call, matches the DNA was not checked. TRBV21-1 is labeled a pseudogene. This CDR3 is 16 amino acids long. In DNA, the CDR3 is TGTGCCAGCAGCACGAAGGGCAGGGGGCGCACCGGGGAGCTGTTTTTT. Translating it yields CASSTKGRGRTGELFF.

This chain joins TRBV28 and TRBJ2-7, with TRBD2 matching over 12 bases. Looked up from germline, CDR1 is MDHEN and CDR2 is SYDVKM. V shed 7 bases and J 4 bases; nucleotides not matched to a gene: 5. The CDR3 covers 14 residues. In DNA, the CDR3 is TGTGCCAGCATGTTGACTAGCGGGAGATACGAGCAGTACTTC. Protein sequence: CASMLTSGRYEQYF.

J is TRBJ1-1 and V is TRBV4-3; no reliable D call. The CDR3 runs 13 residues. V lost 1 base and J 1 base, leaving 4 bases between the germline ends. Looked up from germline, CDR1 is LGHNA and CDR2 is YSLEER. The CDR3 is CASSQASNTEAFF. The CDR3 region has the DNA TGCGCCAGCAGCCAAGCTTCGAACACTGAAGCTTTCTTT.

The genes are TRBV28 and TRBJ2-7; 14 bases map to TRBD2. V trimming: 7 bases; J trimming: 13 bases; junction bases outside the gene matches: 12. The CDR3 runs 14 residues. Germline-derived CDR1 and CDR2 are MDHEN and SYDVKM. The CDR3 protein is CASTTPGTSGREYF. CDR3 coding DNA: TGTGCCAGCACAACCCCCGGGACTAGCGGGAGAGAATACTTC.

The V call is TRBV5-1, the J call TRBJ1-5, with TRBD1 as a possible D gene (5 bases). The V gene's germline CDR1 is SGHRS and CDR2 YFSETQ. Deletions cut 10 bases from V and 6 bases from J, with 26 bases between. This CDR3 region has 16 residues. The DNA for the CDR3 is TGCGCCTACGACACAGGCGGCCGGGCGAAATTTCAGCCCCAGCATTTT. Translation gives CAYDTGGRAKFQPQHF.

V gene TRBV6-5 combines with J gene TRBJ2-1; the D gene is possibly TRBD1 (5 bases). V gave up 1 base and J gave up 3 bases, with 10 bases separating them. Germline CDR1 reads MNHEY; CDR2 reads SVGAGI. The CDR3 runs 15 residues. The CDR3 coding sequence is TGTGCCAGCAGTTACTTCCAGGGTTTCTACAATGAGCAGTTCTTC. As protein: CASSYFQGFYNEQFF.

The genes are TRBV10-1 and TRBJ2-1, with TRBD2 identical over 9 bases. Trimming cost V 0 bases and J 9 bases; bases outside gene matches: 9. CDR3 size: 16 residues. Germline V CDR1 and CDR2: WNHNN, SYGVQD (reference sequence). For the CDR3, the DNA is TGCGCCAGCAGTGAGTCGGGCGGGAGGGCCGCGGGTGAGCAGTTCTTC. Translating it yields CASSESGGRAAGEQFF.

V gene TRBV6-6 combines with J gene TRBJ2-7, with 7 bases identical to TRBD2. Germline CDR1 is MNHNY and CDR2 is SVGAGI (reference sequence). The junction had 7 bases not matched to a gene; V was cut back by 10 bases and J by 1 base. CDR3 size: 13 residues. The CDR3 loop is CATSGRISYEQYF. The CDR3 region has the DNA TGTGCCACCTCCGGGAGGATTTCCTACGAGCAGTACTTC.

The chain links TRBV5-1 to TRBJ2-1; D ambiguous. This CDR3 has 11 amino acids. V dropped 4 bases and J dropped 7 bases, with 6 bases sitting between them. Germline lookup yields CDR1 SGHRS and CDR2 YFSETQ. The CDR3 DNA reads as TGCGCCAGCAGCCAACTGAATGAGCAGTTCTTC. This translates into CASSQLNEQFF.

The CDR3 loop reads CASRDGLQHNQPQHF. CDR3 coding DNA: TGTGCCAGCAGAGATGGCTTACAGCACAATCAGCCCCAGCATTTT. The gene calls are TRBV6-1 and TRBJ1-5; D remains ambiguous. CDR3 length: 15 amino acids. In germline, CDR1 is MNHNS, CDR2 SASEGT. The germline V and J ends were trimmed by 6 bases and 3 bases, with 15 bases remaining between them.

This chain uses TRBV30 with TRBJ2-1; no firm D call. CDR1 and CDR2 (germline): GTSNPN, SVGIG (reference sequence). CDR3 length: 13 residues. Trimming shortened V by 8 bases and J by 6 bases, and 17 bases separated the two germline ends. CDR3 nucleotide sequence: TGTGCCGGTAGCCTCTCGGAGACCAATGAGCAGTTCTTC. It codes for CAGSLSETNEQFF.